The T cell receptor beta chain under discussion was sequenced for a study of regulatory T cells in long-lasting Graves disease. Points from the study as a whole: Only a small sample size was used, which may have cut accuracy. Newly diagnosed patients shared approximately 1,000 public clonotypes; persistent patients shared under 3,000.

Arm-PCR with iRepertoire HTBI primers amplified the CDR3 regions for these TCR beta libraries. Source study methods: Sequenced samples collectively carried under 75 TRBV and 11 to 15 TRBJ segments. TCRdb reanalysed the multiplex PCR reads using MiXCR and keeps one entry per CDR3 protein. The V and J calls were not made by the authors but by TCRdb's processing. Seen here are 350,000 to 450,000 distinct CDR3 sequences, approximately 16% observed once, and the top ten hold under 9%. Time point described: newly diagnosed GD, antithyroid drugs for less than 3 months. PBMC RNA was the source of the TCR library. Patients met American Thyroid Association criteria for Graves' disease. This clonotype occurred a few times. What it recognizes is unknown. Just one base apart from a much larger clone, this may be a read error. This same sample was also part of a study on T cells in Graves' hyperthyroidism and ophthalmopathy.

The sequences come from peripheral blood mononuclear cells (PBMCs), collected at new diagnosis, from a patient treated with antithyroid drugs. This TCR was recovered from a woman aged 40 to 50 with Graves disease.

The CDR3 here is CASSLDDAQYF. The CDR3 DNA reads as TGTGCCAGCAGTCTTGACGATGCGCAGTATTTT. The chain links TRBV27 to TRBJ2-1; no reliable D call. The J call may be in error: the DNA end matches TRBJ2-3 better. This CDR3 comprises 11 residues. The germline V gene encodes CDR1 MNHEY and CDR2 SMNVEV (reference sequence).